This T cell receptor (beta chain) originates from a study of cytomegalovirus exposure and HLA in healthy donors. Study details: An early data release held around 80 million unique TCRs from HLA-typed donors.

Researchers ran the PCR with 60 Vbeta and 13 Jbeta primers. The repertoire was sequenced with immunoSEQ multiplex PCR; TCRdb's copy has only in-frame clones and lacks some. The sample carries roughly 100,000 clones, 84% recorded once. A word on this clone: Its antigen is undetermined.

Whole-study findings and limits: In a later analysis, TCR beta V- and J-gene trimming was associated with a missense DCLRE1C variant. Overall, around 160 TCR beta chains were annotated as cytomegalovirus-associated.

Nominal health characterized the donors when sampled, though unrecorded immune exposures were likely. The source is a woman aged 18-29 years in good health and CMV-seropositive. The sequenced material came from PBMCs.

CDR3 nucleotide sequence: TGTGCCAGCAGCTCCCAGGTTCTTCGAAAACGGGGTGGCTACACCTTC. It translates to CASSSQVLRKRGGYTF. This sequence joins TRBV11-2 and TRBJ1-2; D is unclear. The CDR3 length is 16 residues. V lost 4 bases and J lost 7, with 22 bases in between. CDR1 is SGHAT, CDR2 FQNNGV, per germline.